Following are 24 T cell receptor beta chains from one sample sequenced in a study of T-cell memory formation after mild COVID-19. From the 5' RACE reads, TCRdb called clonotypes with MiXCR, one entry per CDR3 protein. This table holds approximately 500,000 distinct CDR3 sequences, roughly 23% found once. Sequenced input: PBMCs or a T cell subset sorted from them (not recorded which). The receptors were sampled from an adult woman who had mild COVID-19 (a few samples of this study predate the infection). Cell type and time point are not known.

The chain employs TRBV15 and TRBJ1-5; no clear D. There are 13 residues in the CDR3. V lost 3 bases, J lost 7 bases, and 10 bases lay in between. Germline CDR1 and CDR2: LNHNV and YYDKDF (reference sequence). The CDR3 region is CATSREGNQPQHF. The CDR3 DNA reads as TGTGCCACCAGCAGGGAAGGGAACCAGCCCCAGCATTTT. The full variable domain, rest sourced from reference TRBV15 and TRBJ1-5, is DAMVIQNPRYQVTQFGKPVTLSCSQTLNHNVMYWYQQKSSQAPKLLFHYYDKDFNNEADTPDNFQSRRPNTSFCFLDIRSPGLGDTAMYLCATSREGNQPQHFGDGTRLSIL.

This rearrangement joins TRBV30 to TRBJ2-3, with D possibly TRBD2 on 5 matching bases. This CDR3 is 11 amino acids long. Germline V gene sequence: CDR1 GTSNPN, CDR2 SVGIG (reference sequence). V lost 5 bases, J lost 5 bases, and 8 bases lay in between. The CDR3 protein is CAWEGGDTQYF. CDR3 coding DNA: TGTGCCTGGGAGGGCGGAGATACGCAGTATTTT.

V and J are TRBV6-6 and TRBJ2-7; a weak D match, TRBD2 (5 bases). Trimming took off 6 bases at V and 1 base at J, with 7 bases between the two ends. CDR1 and CDR2 (germline): MNHNY, SVGAGI (reference sequence). The CDR3 is made up of 12 amino acids. CDR3 coding DNA: TGTGCCAGCAGCTGGAGGTCCTACGAGCAGTACTTC. This translates into CASSWRSYEQYF.

The sample holds a few counts of this clonotype. The V gene is TRBV28, the J gene TRBJ1-2, with 7 bases identical to TRBD1. V shed 4 bases and J 8 bases; nucleotides not matched to a gene: 16. Per germline, CDR1 MDHEN and CDR2 SYDVKM. The CDR3 is made up of 16 amino acids. CDR3 DNA: TGTGCCAGCAGTTCTTATAGGGTGACAGGGTTATACGGCTACACCTTC. Amino acid sequence: CASSSYRVTGLYGYTF.

This clonotype appeared a single time. The chain carries TRBV20-1 and TRBJ1-1, with 7 bases identical to TRBD1. Germline CDR1 is DFQATT and CDR2 is SNEGSKA (reference sequence). The junction had 10 bases not matched to a gene; V was cut back by 3 bases and J by 0 bases. The CDR3 is made up of 16 amino acids. The CDR3 is CSASRTGSGMNTEAFF. The CDR3 DNA is TGCAGTGCTAGCCGGACAGGCAGTGGAATGAACACTGAAGCTTTCTTT.

This clonotype was observed a few times. The rearrangement links TRBV24-1 to TRBJ2-2; D remains ambiguous. This CDR3 region has 12 residues. Deletions cut 7 bases from V and 6 bases from J, with 8 bases between. Germline V lookup: CDR1 KGHDR, CDR2 SFDVKD. CDR3 coding DNA: TGTGCCACCAGGAGGAGTTCCGGGGAGCTGTTTTTT. Amino acids: CATRRSSGELFF.

The V and J genes are TRBV27 and TRBJ1-6; 10 bases fit TRBD1. Germline trimming cut 3 bases from V and 7 bases from J; bases unmatched to any gene: 3. CDR1 is MNHEY and CDR2 is SMNVEV in the germline V gene (reference sequence). The CDR3 consists of 15 residues. CDR3 sequence: CASSLTGGKNSPLHF. For the CDR3, the DNA is TGTGCCAGCAGTTTGACAGGGGGCAAGAATTCACCCCTCCACTTT.

This clonotype was picked up one time. The CDR3 is CASSLTGLGSNEKLFF. The CDR3 nucleotides are TGTGCCAGCAGCTTAACTGGGTTGGGGAGTAATGAAAAACTGTTTTTT. This sequence joins TRBV7-9 and TRBJ1-4; the D is unclear. From germline, CDR1 is SEHNR and CDR2 FQNEAQ (reference sequence). The CDR3 has 16 amino acids. Trimming cost V 2 bases and J 4 bases, with 14 bases left between them.

This clonotype was seen only a few times. The rearrangement joins TRBV7-9 to TRBJ2-3; D unresolved. The CDR3 length is 14 residues. V dropped 8 bases and J dropped 3 bases, with 15 bases sitting between them. Germline loops: CDR1 SEHNR, CDR2 FQNEAQ (reference sequence). In DNA form, the CDR3 reads TGTGCCAGCGAGAAAGGGTCTCGTACAGATACGCAGTATTTT. Encoded protein: CASEKGSRTDTQYF. The whole variable domain, filled in from reference TRBV7-9 and TRBJ2-3, reads DTGVSQNPRHKITKRGQNVTFRCDPISEHNRLYWYRQTLGQGPEFLTYFQNEAQLEKSRLLSDRFSAERPKGSFSTLEIQRTEQGDSAMYLCASEKGSRTDTQYFGPGTRLTVL.

This clonotype was counted a few times. DNA for the CDR3: TGTGCCAGCAGCGGTGGGACACAGGGATCGAACACTGAAGCTTTCTTT. Encoded protein: CASSGGTQGSNTEAFF. The J gene is TRBJ1-1, the V gene TRBV9; perhaps TRBD1 as D (6 bases). Trimming took 3 bases from V and 1 from J, leaving 16 bases between them. The CDR3 is 16 residues long. Germline CDR1 and CDR2: SGDLS and YYNGEE.

The chain carries TRBV7-2 and TRBJ1-2; D is perhaps TRBD1 (5 bases). Germline V gives CDR1 SGHTA, CDR2 FQGNSA. This CDR3 has 15 amino acids. The ends were cut back, 1 base at V and 4 bases at J, with 13 bases in the middle. The CDR3 loop is CASSLGEGLGYGYTF. The DNA of the CDR3 is TGTGCCAGCAGCTTAGGGGAGGGGCTCGGCTATGGCTACACCTTC.

V is TRBV14 and J is TRBJ2-1; TRBD2 agrees at 12 bases. V was pared by 0 bases and J by 10 bases, with 10 bases of the junction left unmatched. The germline V gene encodes CDR1 SGHDN and CDR2 FVKESK. The CDR3 loop spans 17 amino acids. In DNA, the CDR3 is TGTGCCAGCAGCCAAGATCTGGCACTAGCGGGAGGAAGGGAGCAGTTCTTC. It codes for CASSQDLALAGGREQFF.

The chain uses TRBV6-1 and TRBJ2-3; 8 nucleotides align to TRBD2. Germline V lookup: CDR1 MNHNS, CDR2 SASEGT. This CDR3 contains 15 residues. The junction had 11 bases not matched to a gene; V was cut back by 4 bases and J by 8 bases. The CDR3 DNA sequence: TGTGCCAGCAGTGGACCGGGACTAGGGGGGGGTACGCAGTATTTT. Protein: CASSGPGLGGGTQYF.

Only a few counts were recorded for this clonotype. The rearrangement joins TRBV11-3 to TRBJ1-4, with 8 bases matching TRBD1. The CDR3 contains 15 residues. V was pared by 3 bases and J by 6 bases, with 6 bases of the junction left unmatched. Germline loops: CDR1 SGHNT, CDR2 YENEEA. In nucleotides, the CDR3 is TGTGCCAGCAGCTTTGGGGGACAGGTCTATGAAAAACTGTTTTTT. Translated: CASSFGGQVYEKLFF.

This clonotype turned up a few times. Sequence at one end of the junction differs from germline and may be a read error. This sequence joins TRBV12-3 or TRBV12-4 and TRBJ1-1; weak D call: TRBD1 (5 bases). This CDR3 has 15 amino acids. The CDR3 loop reads CASRPRQTRNAEAFF. The CDR3, as DNA: TGTGCCAGCAGACCGCGACAGACCCGGAACGCTGAAGCTTTCTTT.

The CDR3 sequence: CASSQASGKQETQYF. As DNA, the CDR3 is TGTGCCAGCAGCCAAGCTAGCGGAAAACAAGAGACCCAGTACTTC. The chain combines TRBV14 with TRBJ2-5; 7 nucleotides align to TRBD2. Trimming removed 1 base from V and 2 bases from J; junction bases left unmatched: 4. From germline, CDR1 is SGHDN and CDR2 FVKESK. This CDR3 comprises 15 residues.

The chain carries TRBV5-1 and TRBJ2-3; TRBD2 is a possible D gene (6 bases). The V gene's germline CDR1 is SGHRS and CDR2 YFSETQ. The CDR3 runs 16 residues. V lost 4 bases and J 0 bases, leaving 15 bases between the germline ends. The CDR3 sequence is CASSREDYSSTDTQYF. The CDR3 nucleotides are TGCGCCAGCAGCCGAGAGGACTACTCCAGCACAGATACGCAGTATTTT.

This clonotype was seen a single time. The rearrangement joins TRBV5-6 to TRBJ1-6; D possibly corresponds to TRBD1 (5 bases). Germline CDR1 and CDR2: SGHDT and YYEEEE. This CDR3 is built from 14 residues. The V end was cut by 3 bases, the J end by 3 bases, with 7 bases between. In nucleotides, the CDR3 is TGTGCCAGCAGCTGGCAGGGCTATAATTCACCCCTCCACTTT. Its protein is CASSWQGYNSPLHF.

This clonotype was found a few times. This rearrangement joins TRBV30 to TRBJ2-1, with D possibly TRBD2 on 6 matching bases. The CDR3 covers 16 residues. Between the trimmed V and J ends, which lost 2 bases and 1 base, there was a span of 15 bases. Germline V lookup: CDR1 GTSNPN, CDR2 SVGIG (reference sequence). CDR3 region: CAWSPRGSRSYNEQFF. CDR3 DNA: TGTGCCTGGAGTCCCCGGGGGAGTAGGTCCTACAATGAGCAGTTCTTC.

This clonotype was observed a few times. The rearrangement uses TRBV4-1 and TRBJ2-7; no clear D. This CDR3 spans 16 amino acids. V lost 4 bases to trimming and J lost 0 bases, with 16 bases between them. Germline lookup yields CDR1 MGHRA and CDR2 YSYEKL. Here the CDR3 reads CASSRIFQSSSYEQYF. The DNA for the CDR3 is TGCGCCAGCAGCCGCATTTTCCAGAGTAGCTCCTACGAGCAGTACTTC.

The chain combines TRBV6-5 with TRBJ2-2, with 15 bases identical to TRBD2. The CDR3 has 14 residues. Germline lookup yields CDR1 MNHEY and CDR2 SVGAGI. The ends lost 7 bases at V and 11 bases at J; junction bases unmatched: 5. This CDR3 is CASTGTSGRSELFF. CDR3 nucleotides: TGTGCCAGCACCGGGACTAGCGGGAGGAGTGAGCTGTTTTTT.

The V and J genes are TRBV29-1 and TRBJ2-7, with D possibly being TRBD1 (5 bases). The CDR3 extends over 12 amino acids. Germline V gene lookup returns CDR1 SQVTM and CDR2 ANQGSEA. Trimming removed 0 bases at V and 6 bases at J, with 9 bases between. The CDR3 DNA is TGCAGCGTTGAAGATACAGGACGCGAGCAGTACTTC. Translating it yields CSVEDTGREQYF.

The chain couples TRBV12-3 or TRBV12-4 to TRBJ2-1; 13 bases are a match to TRBD2. With V trimmed by 7 bases and J by 9 bases, 9 bases remained unmatched. This CDR3 has 15 residues. CDR3 in DNA: TGTGCCAGCATTCCTACTAGCGGGGGGGTTACTGAGCAGTTCTTC. Amino acids: CASIPTSGGVTEQFF.

This clonotype was counted between two and nine times. The gene calls are TRBV6-2 or TRBV6-3 and TRBJ2-1, with 12 positions matching TRBD2. Germline V lookup: CDR1 MNHEY, CDR2 SVGEGT. V was pared by 3 bases and J by 6 bases, with 9 bases of the junction left unmatched. The CDR3 has 17 amino acids. CDR3 loop: CASSYTSGRRGLNEQFF. As DNA, the CDR3 is TGTGCCAGCAGTTATACTAGCGGGAGGAGGGGTCTCAATGAGCAGTTCTTC.